The entry below describes one TCR beta chain. It has no known antigen specificity. No base quality information exists; no much larger clone differs at one position. Library method: the immunoSEQ multiplex PCR assay. The multiplex PCR relied on a mix of 60 forward primers for TCR Vbeta segments and 13 reverse primers for TCR Jbeta segments. A multiplex PCR assay on genomic DNA amplified the CDR3 region of rearranged TCR beta genes. Amplified TCR beta libraries were sequenced as 87-base-pair reads on the Illumina HiSeq System. The study's own analysis went as follows. In a later analysis, 70 million to 95 million unique TCR beta chains were counted across the 500 to 700 repertoires, and around 10 million of these chains were shared by at least two donors. To remove PCR and sequencing errors, raw reads were error-corrected and collapsed into unique sequences using a nearest-neighbor algorithm that merged closely related sequences. Alignment of CDR3 sequences to IMGT reference sequences was used to assign V, D and J gene segments. Each retained sequence needed at least a six-nucleotide match to both a V gene segment and a J gene segment. A rearrangement was called productive if the CDR3 had no stop codons and remained in frame with V and J, and every other rearrangement was called non-productive. Following IMGT convention, CDR3 was defined as the stretch from the second conserved V-encoded cysteine to the conserved J-encoded phenylalanine. In an earlier analysis of around 540 of the donors, sequences lacking an unambiguous match to a single V gene segment were excluded. In an earlier analysis of almost 600 of the donors, a V segment was called functional when productive rearrangements were above 56.7%, and segregating when the standard deviation between donors exceeded 5%. To diagnose cytomegalovirus status from the catalog of TCR beta chain sequences, a statistical classification framework was built. A later analysis assigned V and J genes by comparing TCR nucleotide sequences with IMGT/GENE-DB human TR gene sequences. Using the TCRdist pipeline, a later analysis assigned CDR3 sequences along with most-parsimonious VDJ recombination scenarios. A later analysis defined each TCR beta chain by its CDR3 amino acid sequence plus V-gene family, and excluded reads lacking a unique V-gene family. As a way to deal with suspected cross-contamination and a sequencing artifact, a later analysis dropped hundreds of nucleotide sequences that were highly shared and had low generation probability. In a later analysis, a clonal expansion index for each public chain was calculated from normalized within-repertoire ranks of inferred template counts. In a later analysis, generation probabilities were computed with a VDJ recombination model fitted to out-of-frame rearrangements, and the resulting probabilities were checked against IGoR. Hypergeometric tests were used in a later analysis to score TCR-TCR, TCR-HLA and TCR-CMV co-occurrence, with a repertoire-size bias correction applied to the TCR pairs. To estimate false discovery rates, a later analysis permuted the HLA or CMV assignments 20 times. In a later analysis, co-occurring TCRs were grouped with DBSCAN, and TCRdist sequence similarity was added when clustering was performed within HLA-allele-positive subsets. Co-occurrence clustering excluded repertoires with fewer than 30,000 or more than 120,000 public chains, plus five with anomalous nucleotide sharing. TCRdb re-hosts the immuneACCESS table, in-frame sequences only. Its copies lack some clones; in the studies checked, an unresolved V gene accounts for under half of them, and the cause for the rest is not known. That table gives V, J and clone size, and the DNA gave D and trimming. For this sample there are 150,000 to 170,000 clones; roughly four fifths appear just once. Roughly 1.4% of the sample is in the top ten clones.

These data are taken from a study of cytomegalovirus exposure and HLA in healthy donors (dated by TCRdb to 2016 to 2017). About the study as a whole: According to an earlier analysis of 587 of the donors, about 179 million T cells yielded 95 million to 140 million unique TCR beta sequences and 276 Gb of sequence data. A later analysis re-examined previously published TCR beta repertoires from about 700 donors and added high-resolution HLA genotyping to investigate patterns of TCR occurrence. Donor age, sex, ethnicity and CMV serostatus were compiled alongside the repertoire data. High-throughput TCR immunosequencing, statistical association of individual TCRs with disease status, and machine learning were combined to predict cytomegalovirus infection status. HLA typing included class I and class II loci at four-digit resolution. Besides the first cohort of around 700 subjects, a separate validation cohort made up of roughly 120 different subjects was used. The later analysis used no new phenotypic data to find candidate immune exposures, relying instead on TCR beta sequences and their occurrence across donors. Of the 300 to 450 genotyped donors, approximately 83% fell in the genetic ancestry cluster associated with self-reported Caucasian donors. An early release covering roughly 600 HLA-typed donors comprised approximately 300 gigabases of sequencing data and approximately 85 million unique TCR sequences. Typing coverage varied by locus: about 620-640 donors for A, B, C, DRB1 and DQB1; approximately 520 for DQA1; around 610 for DPA1; around 450 for DPB1. The T cell repertoires of around 670 subjects were profiled by immunosequencing and related to cytomegalovirus serostatus. A later genetic analysis used genome-wide SNP genotypes for 398 of the 666 donors, treating that subset as a discovery cohort. An earlier analysis of several hundred of the donors used high-throughput TCR beta sequencing to judge whether each TCR beta V gene segment behaved as functional or pseudogenic. Five DR-DQ haplotypes were treated as single units for association and clustering because of strong linkage in the cohort. Across 300 to 400 genotyped donors of the cohort, an average of 235,054 unique TCR beta nucleotide sequences per donor were sequenced, and roughly 18% of those sequences were non-productive. All discovery cohort repertoires had been generated on a single sequencing platform. The study was designed to test whether signatures of past pathogen exposure could be identified by cataloging public T cell receptors. General study outcomes and caveats: A further reported finding was that TCR beta sequences accurately predicted the HLA-A and HLA-B alleles for most subjects in the first cohort. In both the original and validation cohorts, the classifier was reported to diagnose cytomegalovirus status with high specificity and sensitivity. Strong co-occurrence of HLA alleles, especially DR and DQ, made assigning TCR associations to individual alleles difficult. In a later analysis, TCR association rates were found to vary across HLA loci, with the most associated TCRs seen for DRB1 alleles and the fewest for HLA-C alleles. Correlated functional status among segregating V segments might reflect linkage disequilibrium, but an unknown experimental factor could not be ruled out. A total of roughly 160 TCR beta chains were listed by the study as associated with cytomegalovirus. In vitro tests confirmed that three of the cytomegalovirus-associated TCR beta chains recognize cytomegalovirus antigens. In a later genetic analysis, fewer N-insertions in productive TCRs were reported among donors in an Asian-associated ancestry cluster than the roughly 640-donor mean. At a false discovery rate of 0.05, a later analysis linked some 17,000 TCR beta sequences to specific HLA alleles. Presence/absence analyses assumed roughly uniform sequencing depth across donors, an assumption that may not hold. According to a later analysis, parvovirus B19, influenza, CMV and Epstein-Barr virus appeared linked to several top co-occurrence clusters. A group of highly shared sequence variants was considered likely to be a technical artifact of the sequencing pipeline. According to the authors, the approach could potentially be generalized to other disease states and immunological phenotypes. For the cohort, immune exposure information was limited to CMV serostatus. The cohort was sequenced for TCR beta chains only, and without alpha or paired-chain data the features that could be detected were limited. Because counts were too low, seventeen rarely observed V segments, including chromosome 9 orphons, were excluded from the earlier analysis of a few hundred of the donors. Because the 87-base-pair reads could not distinguish some IMGT-functional V segments, including TRBV6-2 and TRBV6-3, those segments were excluded. According to a later analysis, most CMV-associated TCR beta chains appeared to be HLA-restricted, and the HLA associations seemed to be driven largely by CMV exposure. Because HLA typing was missing for some donors at each locus, association tests included only the typed subset. While some public TCRs were present in many individuals, most TCR sequences turned up only very rarely across donors. An association between a missense DCLRE1C variant and V-gene and J-gene trimming of TCR beta chains was found in a later genetic analysis and replicated in an independent cohort. In an earlier analysis of some 500 of the donors, most TCR beta V segments were observed in productive rearrangements about 87% or about 30% of the time, broadly matching IMGT annotations. In a later analysis, HLA-associated TCR beta chains were found to be more clonally expanded and to have lower generation probabilities than equally common non-associated chains.

V has 4 bases trimmed and J has 2 bases trimmed; junction bases matching no gene number 2. The germline V gene specifies SGHDN as CDR1 and FVKESK as CDR2. From its cysteine to its phenylalanine, the CDR3 spans 14 amino acids. The retained sequence is limited to the CDR3, 42 bases, with the frame set at the first base. The cohort was made up of hundreds of healthy bone marrow donors. At the time of sampling, every cohort member was nominally healthy, though immune exposures that went unrecorded were likely present. The donor tested CMV seronegative, placing the donor among the 352 seronegative members of the cohort. Every donor gave a peripheral blood sample, and the peripheral blood mononuclear cells from that sample were used for TCR beta sequencing. Genomic DNA extraction from the blood cell samples was performed with the Qiagen DNeasy Blood Extraction Kit.

The TCR was taken from a man in his late teens or twenties in good health and CMV-seronegative. The sample consisted of PBMCs. The chain couples TRBV14 to TRBJ1-3, with TRBD1 matching 7 junction bases. The DNA is as follows: TGTGCCAGCAGCCTAGGGACAGCTGGAAACACCATATATTTT. The translation is CASSLGTAGNTIYF.